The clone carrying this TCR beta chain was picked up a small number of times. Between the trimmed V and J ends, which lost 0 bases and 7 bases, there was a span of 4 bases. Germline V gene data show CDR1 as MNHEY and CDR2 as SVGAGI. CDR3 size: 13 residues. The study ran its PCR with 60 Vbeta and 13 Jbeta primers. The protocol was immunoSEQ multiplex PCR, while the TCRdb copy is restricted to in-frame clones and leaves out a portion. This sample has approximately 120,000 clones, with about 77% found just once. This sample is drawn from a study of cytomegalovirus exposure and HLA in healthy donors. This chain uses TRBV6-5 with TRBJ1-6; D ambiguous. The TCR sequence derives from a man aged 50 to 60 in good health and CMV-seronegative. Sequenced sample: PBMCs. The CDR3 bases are TGTGCCAGCAGTTACTCCCTGAATTCACCCCTCCACTTT. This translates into CASSYSLNSPLHF.